The T cell receptor (beta chain) described here comes from a study of metastatic and nonmetastatic thyroid tumors. On the study more broadly: Repertoire comparisons spanned blood and tumor or nodule tissue from malignant and benign thyroid patients.

Using MiXCR, TCRdb reanalyzed the PCR reads. Of about 9,600 clones in the sample, 25% to 40% are singletons; the top ten hold 4% to 5.5%. V lost 3 bases and J 3 bases, leaving 9 bases between the germline ends. The germline V gene has CDR1 SNHLY and CDR2 FYNNEI. This CDR3 region has 15 residues. This clone is deemed medium-sized. What it recognizes is unknown. Not a single patient had been given any form of treatment at any point before undergoing thyroid surgery. General study results and limits: It was reported that TCR beta diversity was significantly higher in malignant thyroid tumors than benign nodules, in blood and tumor.

This clonotype was obtained from a female donor with papillary thyroid cancer or a benign thyroid nodule (not recorded which). Some clones in this sample may be carry-over from other donors' samples. This chain connects TRBV2 to TRBJ1-6; TRBD1 might be the D (5 bases). Sequencing input: tumor tissue. The chain's CDR3 is CASSEFDSYNSPLHF. As DNA, the CDR3 is TGTGCCAGCAGTGAGTTCGACAGCTATAATTCACCCCTCCACTTT.